Below, 6 T cell receptor beta chains from the same sample are listed, as sequenced in a study of T cell responses to AZD1222 COVID-19 vaccine (dated by TCRdb to 2020 to 2022). The intended sense of this specimen's time point label: about 28 days (+/-7) after the second vaccine dose. Interpreted using the paper, the treatment or condition label stands for: meningococcal conjugate vaccine given as trial control. Libraries came from the immunoSEQ multiplex PCR assay. Imported from immuneACCESS, the table was reduced by TCRdb to in-frame sequences with V and J called. These copies leave out some clones; in studies compared against another copy, an unresolved V gene accounts for under half, and the cause of the remainder is not known. This sample is represented by 98,000 or so clones; around nine tenths of them were singletons. Jointly, the top ten make up 3.3% of the sample. Sequences were derived from peripheral blood, sampled 28 days after the second dose of the MenACWY control vaccine. These receptors were collected from an adult who received the MenACWY meningococcal vaccine as a control.

Here the CDR3 reads CASSEGDTSYNEQFF. In DNA, the CDR3 is TGTGCCAGCAGTGAAGGGGACACTTCCTACAATGAGCAGTTCTTC. This chain links TRBV6-1 with TRBJ2-1, with D perhaps matching TRBD1 (6 bases). V lost 1 base and J 1 base, leaving 8 bases between the germline ends. The V gene's germline CDR1 is MNHNS and CDR2 SASEGT. The CDR3 totals 15 residues.

This clone has just a few counts. The V and J genes are TRBV9 and TRBJ1-3, with TRBD1 matching 7 bases. Germline V gene lookup returns CDR1 SGDLS and CDR2 YYNGEE. J was trimmed by 2 bases and V by 0 bases; bases with no gene match: 5. The CDR3 is 16 amino acids. CDR3 in amino acids: CASSVAITGAGNTIYF. CDR3 sequence (DNA): TGTGCCAGCAGCGTAGCTATTACAGGGGCTGGAAACACCATATATTTT.

The chain couples TRBV27 to TRBJ2-1; no reliable D call. V lost 3 bases and J 1 base, leaving 7 bases between the germline ends. The length of the CDR3 is 14 residues. Germline lookup yields CDR1 MNHEY and CDR2 SMNVEV (reference sequence). This chain's CDR3 is CASSFSGSYNEQFF. The DNA for the CDR3 is TGTGCCAGCAGTTTTTCGGGTTCCTACAATGAGCAGTTCTTC.

The gene calls are TRBV11-2 and TRBJ2-5; 7 bases align to TRBD1. V lost 5 bases, J lost 5 bases, and 11 bases stayed unmatched. Germline V gene sequence: CDR1 SGHAT, CDR2 FQNNGV. The CDR3 extends over 15 amino acids. The CDR3 region is CASSAQGLLGETQYF. DNA for the CDR3: TGTGCCAGCAGCGCACAGGGGCTACTGGGGGAGACCCAGTACTTC.

This clone has a single count. This chain links TRBV19 with TRBJ1-5; possibly TRBD1 for D (6 bases). Germline V gene sequence: CDR1 LNHDA, CDR2 SQIVND (reference sequence). With 7 bases removed from V and 9 bases from J, the gap between germline ends came to 19 bases. This CDR3 contains 14 residues. CDR3 region: CASTKGGEGLPQHF. In DNA, the CDR3 is TGTGCCAGTACTAAGGGGGGGGAGGGATTGCCCCAGCATTTT.

The rearrangement joins TRBV4-2 to TRBJ1-3, with D maybe TRBD1 (5 bases). Germline V lookup: CDR1 LGHNA, CDR2 YNFKEQ. This CDR3 contains 14 residues. The V and J ends lost 1 base and 1 base respectively, with 5 bases between them. The CDR3 here is CASSQAGSGNTIYF. For the CDR3, the DNA is TGTGCCAGCAGCCAAGCAGGGTCTGGAAACACCATATATTTT.